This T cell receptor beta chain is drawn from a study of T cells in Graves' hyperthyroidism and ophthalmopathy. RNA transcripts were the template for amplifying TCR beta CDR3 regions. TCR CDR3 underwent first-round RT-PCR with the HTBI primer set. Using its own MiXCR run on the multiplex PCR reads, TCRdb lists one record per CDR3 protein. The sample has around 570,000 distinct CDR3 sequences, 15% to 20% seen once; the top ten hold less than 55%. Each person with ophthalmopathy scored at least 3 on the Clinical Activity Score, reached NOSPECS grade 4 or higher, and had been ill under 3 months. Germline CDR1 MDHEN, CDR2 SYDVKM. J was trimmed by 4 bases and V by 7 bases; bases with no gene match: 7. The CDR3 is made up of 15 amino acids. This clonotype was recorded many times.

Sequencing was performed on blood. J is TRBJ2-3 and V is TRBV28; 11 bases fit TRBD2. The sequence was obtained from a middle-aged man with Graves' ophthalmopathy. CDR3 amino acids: CASIQLAGVSDTQYF. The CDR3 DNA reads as TGTGCCAGCATCCAACTAGCGGGAGTTTCAGATACGCAGTATTTT. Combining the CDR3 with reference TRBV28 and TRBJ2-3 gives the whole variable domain DVKVTQSSRYLVKRTGEKVFLECVQDMDHENMFWYRQDPGLGLRLIYFSYDVKMKEKGDIPEGYSVSREKKERFSLILESASTNQTSMYLCASIQLAGVSDTQYFGPGTRLTVL.